Listed below are T cell receptor beta chains from one sample, sequenced in a study of read filtering for tumor transcriptome and immune sequencing. Each CDR3 protein gets one entry after TCRdb re-called the reads with MiXCR. There are some 80,000 distinct CDR3 sequences in the sample; roughly an eighth occur only once, and 14% to 15% lies in the top ten. The sequencing input was a population of CD138-negative cells sorted from bone marrow. The receptor set was obtained from a donor aged 40 or over with multiple myeloma. Each CDR3 is given with its conserved first and last residue. A D gene is named only where the DNA matches it firmly. Clone size appears in some rows only: once, few, many, or a class for an expanded clone.

TRBJ1-1 | TRBV12-3/TRBV12-4 | NA | many | CASRQLNTEAFF | TGTGCCAGCAGACAGCTGAACACTGAAGCTTTCTTT
TRBJ2-7 | TRBV29-1 | TRBD2 | many | CSVEDEKLAGAYEQYF | TGCAGCGTTGAAGATGAAAAACTAGCGGGAGCCTACGAGCAGTACTTC
TRBJ2-1 | TRBV7-9 | NA | medium-sized | CASSWSGAGNNEQFF | TGTGCCAGCAGCTGGTCCGGCGCGGGAAACAATGAGCAGTTCTTC
TRBJ2-1 | TRBV5-1 | NA | many | CASSPDRVGRNEQFF | TGCGCCAGCAGCCCGGACCGGGTGGGTAGGAATGAGCAGTTCTTC
TRBJ2-1 | TRBV20-1 | NA | many | CSHQHQEQFF | TGCAGTCATCAGCATCAGGAGCAGTTCTTC
TRBJ2-7 | TRBV6-1 | NA | many | CATQALASRGEQYF | TGTGCCACTCAAGCTCTAGCGTCCCGTGGGGAGCAGTACTTC
TRBJ2-3 | TRBV29-1 | TRBD2 | few | CSVEAGGPGDTLYF | TGCAGCGTTGAAGCGGGAGGGCCTGGAGATACGCTGTATTTT
TRBJ1-2 | TRBV28 | NA | many | CASSSPRTGYGYTF | TGTGCCAGCAGTTCCCCCCGGACGGGCTATGGCTACACCTTC
TRBJ2-7 | TRBV20-1 | NA | many | CSAPGTGSFEQYF | TGCAGTGCTCCTGGAACAGGGAGTTTCGAGCAGTACTTC
TRBJ2-7 | TRBV5-1 | NA | many | CASSLVLPHEQYF | TGCGCCAGCAGCTTGGTCTTACCCCACGAGCAGTACTTC
TRBJ2-5 | TRBV6-5 | TRBD2 | NA | CASSPWGGPTGETQYF | TGTGCCAGCAGCCCGTGGGGGGGACCGACTGGAGAGACCCAGTACTTC
TRBJ1-4 | TRBV7-6 | NA | many | CASSLALRQTYNEKLFF | TGTGCCAGCAGCTTAGCCCTGAGACAGACCTATAATGAAAAACTGTTTTTT
TRBJ2-5 | TRBV5-1 | TRBD2 | many | CASSLAVGLGAAETQYF | TGCGCCAGCAGCTTGGCCGTGGGACTAGGGGCGGCAGAGACCCAGTACTTC
TRBJ1-2 | TRBV5-1 | NA | many | CASSLGRGVSYGYTF | TGCGCCAGCAGCTTGGGACGCGGGGTTAGCTATGGCTACACCTTC
TRBJ2-1 | TRBV12-3/TRBV12-4 | TRBD2 | many | CASSLREGPNNEQFF | TGTGCCAGCAGTTTGCGGGAGGGCCCAAACAATGAGCAGTTCTTC
TRBJ2-7 | TRBV15 | TRBD1 | many | CATTRGDRSNEEQYF | TGTGCCACCACGAGAGGGGACAGGAGCAATGAGGAGCAGTACTTC
TRBJ2-2 | TRBV10-2 | TRBD1 | many | CASTHGTGENTGELFF | TGCGCCAGCACCCACGGGACAGGGGAAAACACCGGGGAGCTGTTTTTT
TRBJ2-1 | TRBV29-1 | NA | many | CSVGRGSSYNEQFF | TGCAGCGTTGGAAGGGGAAGCTCCTACAATGAGCAGTTCTTC
TRBJ2-1 | TRBV5-1 | NA | many | CASSLSGPNEQFF | TGCGCCAGCAGCTTGTCCGGGCCCAATGAGCAGTTCTTC
TRBJ2-3 | TRBV7-8 | NA | many | CASSDDGGFTDTQYF | TGTGCCAGCAGCGACGATGGGGGTTTCACAGATACGCAGTATTTT
TRBJ2-2 | TRBV7-8 | NA | many | CASSLRALGAGELFF | TGTGCCAGCAGCTTAAGGGCTCTTGGCGCCGGGGAGCTGTTTTTT
TRBJ1-5 | TRBV12-3/TRBV12-4 | TRBD1 | many | CASSTAQSGGFQPQHF | TGTGCCAGCAGTACCGCCCAGTCAGGGGGCTTTCAGCCCCAGCATTTT
TRBJ2-2 | TRBV12-3/TRBV12-4 | TRBD1 | NA | CASIPADRANTGELFF | TGTGCCAGCATCCCGGCGGACAGGGCGAACACCGGGGAGCTGTTTTTT
TRBJ2-2 | TRBV28 | TRBD2 | NA | CASGPMQGLAGAGELFF | TGTGCCAGCGGCCCAATGCAGGGACTAGCGGGAGCCGGGGAGCTGTTTTTT